The rows below give T cell receptor beta chains drawn from one sample of a study of Ad26.COV2.S vaccination and SARS-CoV-2 variants. Sequenced by immunoSEQ multiplex PCR; TCRdb stores in-frame clones only, minus some. Of almost 400,000 clones listed, roughly 90% are singletons. Specimen: peripheral blood, collected in a trial of Ad26.COV2.S vaccine versus placebo. These receptors were obtained from a person aged 18 to 65 who received the Ad26.COV2.S COVID-19 vaccine or a placebo. The CDR3 runs from the conserved cysteine through the conserved F or W. Each record gives: D gene, J gene, clone size, V gene, CDR3 DNA, CDR3 protein. D genes are given only for firm matches. Expanded clones are given a class, and other clones once, few, many or no size at all.

>TRBD1|TRBJ2-6|.|TRBV5-1
TGCGCCAGCAGCTTGGCCGGGACAGGGGCTACTGGGGCCAACGTCCTGACTTTC
CASSLAGTGATGANVLTF
>.|TRBJ1-2|.|TRBV28
TGTGCCAGCAGTTCGGCGGTACAGGGTGTCAACTATGGCTACACCTTC
CASSSAVQGVNYGYTF
>.|TRBJ2-7|.|TRBV10-3
TGTGCCATCAGTGAGTCCCAAGTTATAAACGAGCAGTACTTC
CAISESQVINEQYF
>.|TRBJ2-2|.|TRBV11-2
TGTGCCAGCAGCTTTTCCTTTGGCGGCGCCGGGGAGCTGTTTTTT
CASSFSFGGAGELFF
>TRBD1|TRBJ1-1|.|TRBV24-1
TGTGCCACCAGAGACAGGGTGGACACTGAAGCTTTCTTT
CATRDRVDTEAFF
>.|TRBJ1-4|.|TRBV12-3/TRBV12-4
TGTGCCAGCAGTTTCAACAGGAATGAAAAACTGTTTTTT
CASSFNRNEKLFF
>TRBD1|TRBJ1-1|.|TRBV3-1/TRBV3-2
TGTGCCAGCAGCCCGACAGGGGGCCAGACTGAAGCTTTCTTT
CASSPTGGQTEAFF
>.|TRBJ1-2|once|TRBV12-3/TRBV12-4
TGTGCCAGCAGTCCATACAGGAGTGGCTACACCTTC
CASSPYRSGYTF
>.|TRBJ2-1|.|TRBV7-8
TGTGCCAGCAGCCGCGGGGTCGGGAATGAGCAGTTCTTC
CASSRGVGNEQFF
>.|TRBJ2-1|.|TRBV5-1
TGCGCCAGCAGCTTGACTATCTTCGAGGGGTACAATGAGCAGTTCTTC
CASSLTIFEGYNEQFF
>.|TRBJ2-3|.|TRBV6-5
TGTGCCAGCTCTCAGTCGCAAGGAAATACGCAGTATTTT
CASSQSQGNTQYF
>.|TRBJ1-5|.|TRBV7-2
TGTGCCAGCAGCTTGGGTCAGGGCGGAATGAGACAGCCCCAGCATTTT
CASSLGQGGMRQPQHF
>.|TRBJ2-7|.|TRBV6-2/TRBV6-3
TGTGCCAGCAGCCCCATCAGACCGCGCGGCTCCTACGAGCAGTACTTC
CASSPIRPRGSYEQYF
>.|TRBJ1-1|.|TRBV3-1/TRBV3-2
TGTGCCAGCAGCCGCTTCAGACAGAACACTGAAGCTTTCTTT
CASSRFRQNTEAFF
>.|TRBJ1-1|.|TRBV4-1
TGCGCCAGCAGCCAAGATCGGATAGGGGTAGCTTTCTTT
CASSQDRIGVAFF
>.|TRBJ1-5|few|TRBV19
TGTGCCAGTAGTTTGGCAGGGATAAGCAATCAGCCCCAGCATTTT
CASSLAGISNQPQHF
>TRBD1|TRBJ2-1|.|TRBV6-5
TGTGCCAGCAGTTTAAGGGACAGTTGGGCCGATGAGCAGTTCTTC
CASSLRDSWADEQFF
>TRBD2|TRBJ2-3|.|TRBV3-1/TRBV3-2
TGTGCCAGCAGCCCCGTAGCGGGTACGGGGGCAGATACGCAGTATTTT
CASSPVAGTGADTQYF
>TRBD1|TRBJ2-7|.|TRBV5-1
TGCGCCAGCAGCTTGAACAGGGGCGCCTACGAGCAGTACTTC
CASSLNRGAYEQYF
>.|TRBJ2-3|.|TRBV7-6
TGTGCCAGCAGCCCGACGGATTTAGATACGCAGTATTTT
CASSPTDLDTQYF
>.|TRBJ1-5|.|TRBV6-2/TRBV6-3
TGTGCCAGCAGTTATGAGAGGAAGGGCAGGGCCAATCAGCCCCAGCATTTT
CASSYERKGRANQPQHF
>TRBD1|TRBJ2-7|.|TRBV12-5
TGTGCTAGTGGTTTGCGGGACAGGGAAGTCACCTACGAGCAGTACTTC
CASGLRDREVTYEQYF
>.|TRBJ2-7|once|TRBV27
TGTGCCAGCAGGCCGGGCCATGAATACGAGCAGTACTTC
CASRPGHEYEQYF
>TRBD2|TRBJ2-1|.|TRBV9
TGTGCCAGCAGCGTAGGACTAGCGGGCTTCTACAATGAGCAGTTCTTC
CASSVGLAGFYNEQFF
>TRBD1|TRBJ1-2|.|TRBV6-5
TGTGCCAGCAGTTACCGGGGACAGGGGGACTATGGCTACACCTTC
CASSYRGQGDYGYTF
>.|TRBJ2-5|.|TRBV5-1
TGCGCCAGCAGCAACAGAAGACAAGAGACCCAGTACTTC
CASSNRRQETQYF
>.|TRBJ2-7|.|TRBV19
TGTGCCAGTAGTATAGTTTCAGGGAACGAGCAGTACTTC
CASSIVSGNEQYF
>TRBD2|TRBJ2-3|.|TRBV5-1
TGCGCCAGCAGCTTGACTAGCGGGAGGGCCCAAAGAGATACGCAGTATTTT
CASSLTSGRAQRDTQYF
>.|TRBJ1-4|few|TRBV10-3
TGTGCCACTCAAACAGGCCGTAATGAAAAACTGTTTTTT
CATQTGRNEKLFF
>.|TRBJ1-3|.|TRBV9
TGTGCCAGCACCGTAGGGCAAGGGTCTGGAAACACCATATATTTT
CASTVGQGSGNTIYF
>.|TRBJ2-2|.|TRBV6-4
TGTGCCAGCAGTGATCGGACAGCGAACACCGGGGAGCTGTTTTTT
CASSDRTANTGELFF
>TRBD2|TRBJ2-5|.|TRBV7-2
TGTGCCAGCAGCTTGGGACTAGCGGGCCAGACCCAGTACTTC
CASSLGLAGQTQYF
>.|TRBJ1-1|.|TRBV29-1
TGCAGCGTTGGTCGGGGGATGAACACTGAAGCTTTCTTT
CSVGRGMNTEAFF
>.|TRBJ1-5|few|TRBV30
TGTGCCTGGAGTGGGGGCGCGGGGCAGCCCCAGCATTTT
CAWSGGAGQPQHF
>TRBD1|TRBJ1-1|.|TRBV5-1
TGCGCCAGCAGCTCAAATCAGGGGGCAACTGAAGCTTTCTTT
CASSSNQGATEAFF
>TRBD2|TRBJ2-7|.|TRBV27
TGTGCCAGCAGTTTATCCGGGACTAGCGGGAGGGTAGGGGAGCAGTACTTC
CASSLSGTSGRVGEQYF
>.|TRBJ2-1|.|TRBV24-1
TGTGCCACCAGTGACCGGACTATACGTGAGCAGTTCTTC
CATSDRTIREQFF
>.|TRBJ1-1|few|TRBV3-1/TRBV3-2
TGTGCCAGCAGCCAAGTTCCAGGGGACGCTGAAGCTTTCTTT
CASSQVPGDAEAFF
>TRBD2|TRBJ2-5|.|TRBV4-2
TGTGCCAGCAGCCAAGGGGCAACTAGCGGGAGGGCAGAGACCCAGTACTTC
CASSQGATSGRAETQYF
>TRBD2|TRBJ2-1|.|TRBV5-1
TGCGCCAGCACGCCGAGGGAGACTAGCGCCTACAATGAGCAGTTCTTC
CASTPRETSAYNEQFF
>.|TRBJ2-1|.|TRBV4-1
TGCGCCAGCAGCCGCCTGGGGCAGGGCACCTACAATGAGCAGTTCTTC
CASSRLGQGTYNEQFF
>TRBD1|TRBJ2-2|.|TRBV24-1
TGTGCCACCAGTGCCGCCCGCGCGGGACAGGGGGTCACCGGGGAGCTGTTTTTT
CATSAARAGQGVTGELFF
>TRBD2|TRBJ2-5|.|TRBV7-8
TGTGCCAGCAGCGCCGGGACTATCCAAGAGACCCAGTACTTC
CASSAGTIQETQYF
>.|TRBJ2-1|.|TRBV28
TGTGCCAGCAGTTGGGGGAGGCGGGAGCAGTTCTTC
CASSWGRREQFF
>.|TRBJ2-3|.|TRBV30
TGTGCCTGGATTAGCGGATCTCGCCCAGATACGCAGTATTTT
CAWISGSRPDTQYF
>TRBD1|TRBJ2-2|.|TRBV28
TGTGCCAGCAGTTCCGGACAGGGGGCGAGGACCGGGGAGCTGTTTTTT
CASSSGQGARTGELFF
>.|TRBJ2-1|.|TRBV15
TGTGCCACCAGCAGAGATCGGGGGAACCACAATGAGCAGTTCTTC
CATSRDRGNHNEQFF
>.|TRBJ2-3|.|TRBV7-2
TGTGCCAGCAGCTCGTGGCAAGAGGACACAGATACGCAGTATTTT
CASSSWQEDTDTQYF
>.|TRBJ1-1|.|TRBV4-2
TGTGCCAGCAGCCTAGGGACACCGAACACTGAAGCTTTCTTT
CASSLGTPNTEAFF
>.|TRBJ2-3|.|TRBV4-1
TGCGCCAGCAGCCAACATTACACAGATACGCAGTATTTT
CASSQHYTDTQYF
>.|TRBJ2-7|.|TRBV12-3/TRBV12-4
TGTGCCAGCAGTCAGAGCTCCTACGAGCAGTACTTC
CASSQSSYEQYF
>.|TRBJ2-7|.|TRBV3-1/TRBV3-2
TGTGCCAGCAGCCCGGCGGGAAGATACGAGCAGTACTTC
CASSPAGRYEQYF
>.|TRBJ1-1|.|TRBV7-9
TGTGCCAGCAGCTGGGGTGAAACTGAAGCTTTCTTT
CASSWGETEAFF
>.|TRBJ2-7|.|TRBV19
TGTGCCAGTAGTTCCGGGGTGGCTCTCGAGCAGTACTTC
CASSSGVALEQYF
>TRBD1|TRBJ2-5|.|TRBV6-5
TGTGCCAGCAGAGGACAGGGAGAGACCCAGTACTTC
CASRGQGETQYF
>.|TRBJ2-1|.|TRBV24-1
TGTGCCACCAGTGATTCCGGGCGTACCAATGAGCAGTTCTTC
CATSDSGRTNEQFF
>TRBD2|TRBJ2-1|.|TRBV2
TGTGCCAGCAGTGGACTAGCCGACTACAATGAGCAGTTCTTC
CASSGLADYNEQFF
>TRBD2|TRBJ2-5|.|TRBV28
TGTGCCAGCAGTTTACGGACTAGCGGGATGAAGACCCAGTACTTC
CASSLRTSGMKTQYF
>TRBD1|TRBJ1-2|.|TRBV6-5
TGTGCCAGCAGACAACAGGGGGCGGATGGCTACACCTTC
CASRQQGADGYTF